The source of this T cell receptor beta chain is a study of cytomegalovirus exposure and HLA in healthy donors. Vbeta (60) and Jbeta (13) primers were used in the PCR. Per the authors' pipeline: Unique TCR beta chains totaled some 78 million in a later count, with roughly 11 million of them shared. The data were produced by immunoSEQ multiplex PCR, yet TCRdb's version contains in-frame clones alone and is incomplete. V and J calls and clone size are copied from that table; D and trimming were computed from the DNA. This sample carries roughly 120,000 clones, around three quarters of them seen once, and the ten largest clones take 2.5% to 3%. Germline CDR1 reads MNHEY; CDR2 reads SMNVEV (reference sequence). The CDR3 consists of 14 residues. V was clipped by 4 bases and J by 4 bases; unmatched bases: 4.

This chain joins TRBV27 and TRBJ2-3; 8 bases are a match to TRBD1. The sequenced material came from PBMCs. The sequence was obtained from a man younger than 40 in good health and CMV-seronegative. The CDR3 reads CASSSDRVSDTQYF. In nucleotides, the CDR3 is TGTGCCAGCAGTTCGGACAGGGTGTCAGATACGCAGTATTTT.